Listed below are T cell receptor beta chains from one sample, sequenced in a study of cytomegalovirus exposure and HLA in healthy donors. Assay used: immunoSEQ multiplex PCR; TCRdb lists only in-frame clones, some missing. Of fewer than 100,000 clones in the sample, approximately 72% were seen once. What was sequenced was PBMCs. The source is a woman in her 40s in good health and CMV-seropositive. Both conserved end residues are part of each CDR3. D genes are given only for firm matches. Rows give clone size only sometimes, using once, few, many, or a class for an expanded clone.

>TRBV28|.|TRBJ1-5|TRBD1
CASSLDWTGNRPQHF
TGTGCCAGCAGCCTCGATTGGACAGGGAATCGGCCCCAGCATTTT
>TRBV19|few|TRBJ1-3|TRBD1
CASSNRQGAGNTIYF
TGTGCCAGTAGTAATAGACAGGGGGCTGGAAACACCATATATTTT
>TRBV4-2|once|TRBJ2-3|TRBD2
CASSQDLGAGVGDTQYF
TGTGCCAGCAGCCAAGATCTCGGAGCGGGAGTAGGGGATACGCAGTATTTT
>TRBV7-2|.|TRBJ2-1|.
CASSWNGLHNEQFF
TGTGCCAGCAGCTGGAATGGACTTCACAATGAGCAGTTCTTC
>TRBV7-2|.|TRBJ1-5|.
CASSLVGGNSNQPQHF
TGTGCCAGCAGCTTAGTTGGGGGGAATAGCAATCAGCCCCAGCATTTT
>TRBV5-4|few|TRBJ1-1|.
CASSLDSFSEAFF
TGTGCCAGCAGCTTGGACAGCTTTTCCGAAGCTTTCTTT
>TRBV11-3|.|TRBJ2-7|.
CASSPEEGLAYEQYF
TGTGCCAGCAGCCCCGAGGAGGGGCTGGCCTACGAGCAGTACTTC
>TRBV2|.|TRBJ1-1|TRBD1
CASSGGQANTEAFF
TGTGCCAGCAGTGGGGGACAGGCGAACACTGAAGCTTTCTTT
>TRBV2|.|TRBJ2-7|TRBD2
CASSEGLAGVLEQYF
TGTGCCAGCAGTGAGGGTCTAGCGGGAGTGCTAGAGCAGTACTTC
>TRBV19|.|TRBJ1-1|.
CASSMLGSGEAFF
TGTGCCAGTAGTATGCTGGGTTCAGGAGAAGCTTTCTTT
>TRBV7-9|.|TRBJ2-3|.
CASSLARSLATDTQYF
TGTGCCAGCAGCTTAGCGCGGTCCCTAGCCACAGATACGCAGTATTTT
>TRBV6-1|.|TRBJ2-7|TRBD2
CASTMTSGDYEQYF
TGTGCCAGCACCATGACTAGCGGGGACTACGAGCAGTACTTC
>TRBV5-1|.|TRBJ2-1|.
CASRAGNNEQFF
TGCGCCAGCCGAGCAGGGAACAATGAGCAGTTCTTC
>TRBV19|.|TRBJ1-3|.
CASSKQGNTIYF
TGTGCCAGTAGTAAACAAGGAAACACCATATATTTT
>TRBV15|once|TRBJ1-5|.
CATSRDKGRQPQHF
TGTGCCACCAGCAGAGATAAGGGGCGTCAGCCCCAGCATTTT
>TRBV27|once|TRBJ1-2|TRBD1
CASSLSPTGGVGYTF
TGTGCCAGCAGTTTATCCCCCACAGGGGGCGTTGGCTACACCTTC
>TRBV5-4|.|TRBJ2-1|TRBD2
CASSLDGRAWTSGSYNEQFF
TGTGCCAGCAGCTTGGACGGCAGGGCTTGGACTAGCGGATCCTACAATGAGCAGTTCTTC
>TRBV5-1|.|TRBJ2-7|.
CASSLDSGASSYEQYF
TGCGCCAGCAGCTTAGATTCGGGAGCGAGCTCCTACGAGCAGTACTTC
>TRBV19|.|TRBJ1-3|TRBD1
CASIKTGVENTIYF
TGTGCCAGTATAAAGACAGGGGTCGAAAACACCATATATTTT
>TRBV9|.|TRBJ2-3|TRBD1
CASSARDRGTDTQYF
TGTGCCAGCAGCGCCCGGGACAGGGGGACAGATACGCAGTATTTT
>TRBV6-1|once|TRBJ1-5|.
CASSVSSNQPQHF
TGTGCCAGCAGTGTTTCAAGCAATCAGCCCCAGCATTTT
>TRBV5-8|.|TRBJ1-2|TRBD1
CASSLTGGSVGYTF
TGTGCCAGCAGCTTGACAGGGGGTTCCGTTGGCTACACCTTC
>TRBV14|.|TRBJ1-2|.
CASSQGDLIDYGYTF
TGTGCCAGCAGCCAAGGGGACTTGATAGACTATGGCTACACCTTC
>TRBV19|.|TRBJ2-2|TRBD1
CASSTGGGTGELFF
TGTGCCAGTAGTACAGGGGGCGGTACCGGGGAGCTGTTTTTT
>TRBV19|.|TRBJ2-5|.
CASKPQGAETQYF
TGTGCCAGTAAGCCACAGGGCGCTGAGACCCAGTACTTC
>TRBV27|.|TRBJ2-3|.
CASKTGFTDTQYF
TGTGCCAGCAAGACTGGTTTTACAGATACGCAGTATTTT
>TRBV4-1|.|TRBJ1-5|TRBD1
CASSREMPTGALNQPQHF
TGCGCCAGCAGCCGGGAAATGCCGACAGGGGCCCTTAATCAGCCCCAGCATTTT
>TRBV12-5|few|TRBJ2-7|.
CASGLGLGYEQYF
TGTGCTAGTGGTTTGGGGCTAGGCTACGAGCAGTACTTC
>TRBV5-6|.|TRBJ2-3|.
CASSFLLGDTQYF
TGTGCCAGCAGCTTCCTCCTCGGGGATACGCAGTATTTT
>TRBV18|few|TRBJ2-5|.
CASSPPAKETQYF
TGTGCCAGCTCACCACCAGCCAAAGAGACCCAGTACTTC
>TRBV7-8|.|TRBJ2-2|.
CASSPQGSNTGELFF
TGTGCCAGCAGCCCCCAGGGGTCTAACACCGGGGAGCTGTTTTTT
>TRBV28|.|TRBJ1-2|TRBD1
CASSPDRGGNYGYTF
TGTGCCAGCAGTCCGGACAGGGGCGGTAACTATGGCTACACCTTC
>TRBV9|.|TRBJ1-3|TRBD1
CASGRGDSSGNTIYF
TGTGCCAGCGGCAGGGGGGACTCCTCTGGAAACACCATATATTTT
>TRBV6-5|.|TRBJ2-2|.
CASSRTGELFF
TGTGCCAGCAGTCGCACCGGGGAGCTGTTTTTT
>TRBV29-1|.|TRBJ1-1|TRBD1
CSAIGQGSSEAFF
TGCAGCGCGATCGGACAGGGGAGTTCTGAAGCTTTCTTT
>TRBV29-1|.|TRBJ2-7|TRBD2
CSVVPGTSAYYEQYF
TGCAGCGTGGTTCCCGGGACTAGCGCATACTACGAGCAGTACTTC
>TRBV21-1|.|TRBJ2-7|.
CASSKEEEGKPYEQYF
TGTGCCAGCAGCAAAGAGGAGGAGGGGAAGCCCTACGAGCAGTACTTC
>TRBV4-1|.|TRBJ1-1|TRBD1
CASSQPTGGRTEAFF
TGCGCCAGCAGCCAACCGACAGGGGGCAGGACTGAAGCTTTCTTT
>TRBV30|.|TRBJ2-3|TRBD2
CAWSVVAGVGDTQYF
TGTGCCTGGAGTGTAGTGGCGGGAGTGGGAGATACGCAGTATTTT
>TRBV5-5|few|TRBJ2-5|.
CASSGNRDQETQYF
TGTGCCAGCAGTGGAAACAGAGACCAAGAGACCCAGTACTTC
>TRBV4-1|.|TRBJ2-7|.
CASSHLTTGLSYEQYF
TGCGCCAGCAGCCACCTGACGACAGGCCTCTCCTACGAGCAGTACTTC
>TRBV5-1|.|TRBJ1-4|TRBD1
CASSSGQGDSGEKLFF
TGCGCCAGCAGTTCGGGACAGGGGGACAGCGGCGAAAAACTGTTTTTT
>TRBV9|.|TRBJ2-1|.
CASSVVTNEQFF
TGTGCCAGCAGCGTAGTTACTAACGAGCAGTTCTTC
>TRBV27|.|TRBJ1-1|.
CASSSLQGRTEAFF
TGTGCCAGCAGTTCCCTGCAGGGGCGCACTGAAGCTTTCTTT
>TRBV29-1|.|TRBJ1-2|.
CSALTGGNYGYTF
TGCAGCGCCTTGACAGGTGGTAACTATGGCTACACCTTC
>TRBV18|.|TRBJ2-1|TRBD1
CASSKDRGQVNEQFF
TGTGCCAGCTCTAAAGACAGGGGGCAGGTGAATGAGCAGTTCTTC
>TRBV5-1|.|TRBJ2-7|TRBD1
CASSPGQSYEQYF
TGCGCCAGCAGCCCGGGACAGTCCTACGAGCAGTACTTC
>TRBV7-9|.|TRBJ1-3|.
CASKGGTGNTIYF
TGTGCCAGCAAAGGGGGAACTGGAAACACCATATATTTT
>TRBV10-1|.|TRBJ2-1|TRBD2
CASSESQGGRNEQFF
TGCGCCAGCAGTGAGTCGCAGGGAGGGAGAAATGAGCAGTTCTTC
>TRBV5-1|.|TRBJ2-1|TRBD1
CASSTGTGGGGVF
TGCGCCAGCAGCACAGGGACAGGGGGCGGGGGAGTCTTC
>TRBV29-1|.|TRBJ2-3|TRBD2
CSVVLAGTDTQYF
TGCAGCGTTGTTCTAGCGGGCACAGATACGCAGTATTTT
>TRBV5-4|.|TRBJ2-5|.
CASSLTMRETQYF
TGTGCCAGCAGCCTCACTATGAGAGAGACCCAGTACTTC
>TRBV13|.|TRBJ2-5|TRBD1
CVSSRDRGAWETQYF
TGTGTCAGCAGCCGGGACAGGGGGGCGTGGGAGACCCAGTACTTC
>TRBV7-7|.|TRBJ2-2|.
CASSFSYTGELFF
TGTGCTAGCAGCTTTAGTTATACCGGGGAGCTGTTTTTT
>TRBV6-1|.|TRBJ2-7|TRBD1
CASRRQGSEQYF
TGTGCCAGCAGACGACAGGGCAGCGAGCAGTACTTC
>TRBV2|.|TRBJ2-1|.
CASRALGGISNEQFF
TGTGCCAGCAGAGCCCTAGGGGGAATATCTAATGAGCAGTTCTTC
>TRBV4-2|.|TRBJ2-1|TRBD1
CASSQVGQGAVDNEQFF
TGTGCCAGCAGCCAAGTAGGACAGGGGGCAGTCGACAATGAGCAGTTCTTC